What follows are 25 T cell receptor beta chains derived from one specimen sequenced in a study of shared clonotypes between healthy human individuals. TCRdb's copy holds only in-frame clones and misses some; the assay was immunoSEQ multiplex PCR. Among around 2.3 million clones listed, 90% to 96% were seen once. Sequencing was performed on naive CD4+ T cells sorted from blood. Described subset: CD45RA+ positively selected. These receptor sequences come from a man between 18 and 29 years old in good health.

The chain combines TRBV7-2 with TRBJ2-2; 10 positions match TRBD2. The CDR3 is made up of 16 amino acids. Trimming at V came to 2 bases and at J to 6 bases, leaving 6 bases not matched to a gene. In germline, CDR1 is SGHTA, CDR2 FQGNSA. DNA for the CDR3: TGTGCCAGCAGCTTAATTCCGGGACTAGCGTCCGGGGAGCTGTTTTTT. Translating it yields CASSLIPGLASGELFF.

About this clone: Other DNA sequences in this specimen translate into the identical CDR3. The chain couples TRBV5-1 to TRBJ2-3; D possibly corresponds to TRBD2 (6 bases). The germline V and J ends were trimmed by 4 bases and 4 bases, with 13 bases remaining between them. CDR1 is SGHRS, CDR2 YFSETQ, per germline. This CDR3 spans 14 amino acids. Here the CDR3 DNA reads TGCGCCAGCAGCCCCGGGCCGGGAGCAGATACGCAGTATTTT. It codes for CASSPGPGADTQYF. The variable domain in full, completed from reference TRBV5-1 and TRBJ2-3, reads KAGVTQTPRYLIKTRGQQVTLSCSPISGHRSVSWYQQTPGQGLQFLFEYFSETQRNKGNFPGRFSGRQFSNSRSEMNVSTLELGDSALYLCASSPGPGADTQYFGPGTRLTVL.

This chain joins TRBV2 and TRBJ1-3; unclear D gene. Per the germline V gene, CDR1 is SNHLY and CDR2 is FYNNEI. The CDR3 consists of 16 residues. The germline V and J ends were trimmed by 6 bases and 0 bases, with 15 bases remaining between them. The CDR3 loop reads CASSGERPSSGNTIYF. In nucleotides, the CDR3 is TGTGCCAGCAGCGGAGAAAGGCCGAGCTCTGGAAACACCATATATTTT.

The chain combines TRBV4-2 with TRBJ2-7; D uncertain. The CDR3 runs to 14 residues. V dropped 4 bases and J dropped 1 base, with 11 bases sitting between them. Germline loops: CDR1 LGHNA, CDR2 YNFKEQ. The CDR3 coding sequence is TGTGCCAGCAGCCCCCAAGACGCATCCTACGAGCAGTACTTC. Translated, it gives CASSPQDASYEQYF.

V usage is TRBV7-8 and J usage is TRBJ2-5; D tentatively fits TRBD1 or TRBD2 (6 bases each). Germline loops: CDR1 SGHVS, CDR2 FQNEAQ. There are 16 residues in the CDR3. Trimming pared 2 bases from V and 4 bases from J, leaving 17 bases between. This CDR3 reads CASSLTRGPGAETQYF. DNA of the CDR3: TGTGCCAGCAGCTTAACACGGGGGCCCGGGGCAGAGACCCAGTACTTC.

The chain links TRBV6-5 to TRBJ1-5; D is possibly TRBD1 (5 bases). This CDR3 is 15 amino acids long. Germline loops: CDR1 MNHEY, CDR2 SVGAGI. The ends were cut back, 4 bases at V and 5 bases at J, with 15 bases in the middle. This CDR3 is CASSFPGFLDQPQHF. CDR3 coding DNA: TGTGCCAGCAGTTTCCCAGGGTTTTTAGATCAGCCCCAGCATTTT.

V gene TRBV4-2 combines with J gene TRBJ1-1; D uncertain. The CDR3 extends over 16 amino acids. V lost 0 bases and J 0 bases, leaving 11 bases between the germline ends. Germline CDR1 and CDR2: LGHNA and YNFKEQ. The DNA for the CDR3 is TGTGCCAGCAGCCAAGATTTGCACACCATGAACACTGAAGCTTTCTTT. Protein: CASSQDLHTMNTEAFF.

This clone was recorded once. J is TRBJ2-7 and V is TRBV29-1; 10 bases line up with TRBD1. Per the germline V gene, CDR1 is SQVTM and CDR2 is ANQGSEA. Trimming cost V 6 bases and J 3 bases; bases outside gene matches: 8. The CDR3 is 14 residues long. The chain's CDR3 is CSVEGTGVRYEQYF. CDR3 in DNA: TGCAGCGTGGAGGGGACAGGGGTCCGCTACGAGCAGTACTTC.

The chain is built from TRBV4-3 and TRBJ1-1; a weak D match, TRBD1 (5 bases). This CDR3 has 13 residues. V lost 7 bases to trimming and J lost 5 bases, with 14 bases between them. Germline values: CDR1 LGHNA, CDR2 YSLEER. The CDR3 sequence is CASTDRGGTEAFF. CDR3 in DNA: TGCGCCAGCACCGATCGGGGGGGAACTGAAGCTTTCTTT.

The chain employs TRBV7-9 and TRBJ2-7; no reliable D call. The CDR3 consists of 13 residues. Germline V lookup: CDR1 SEHNR, CDR2 FQNEAQ (reference sequence). V gave up 1 base and J gave up 7 bases, with 11 bases separating them. The CDR3 DNA sequence: TGTGCCAGCAGCTTAGATGTACCTGGGGAGCAGTACTTC. Its protein product is CASSLDVPGEQYF.

The DNA of the CDR3 is TGCGCCAGCAGCTTAGGGGCCCTAGCGGAATCCTACAATGAGCAGTTCTTC. Translating gives CASSLGALAESYNEQFF. The chain carries TRBV5-1 and TRBJ2-1; 7 bases are a match to TRBD2. This CDR3 comprises 17 residues. Germline values: CDR1 SGHRS, CDR2 YFSETQ. The J segment lost 1 base and the V segment lost 2 bases, leaving 9 bases of the junction unmatched.

This chain joins TRBV19 and TRBJ2-7; 13 nucleotides agree with TRBD2. The germline V gene encodes CDR1 LNHDA and CDR2 SQIVND (reference sequence). The CDR3 has 13 residues. With 10 bases clipped from V and 5 bases from J, the junction kept 5 bases outside the gene matches. The CDR3 DNA is TGTGCCACCCGACTAGCGGGAGGTAACGAGCAGTACTTC. It encodes CATRLAGGNEQYF.

The J gene is TRBJ1-1, the V gene TRBV9, with 7 bases identical to TRBD1. The CDR3 has 14 residues. V gave up 4 bases and J gave up 1 base; unmatched junction bases: 4. Per germline, CDR1 SGDLS and CDR2 YYNGEE. CDR3 in DNA: TGTGCCAGCAGCACTGGGACAGCGAACACTGAAGCTTTCTTT. Translated: CASSTGTANTEAFF.

This clone appeared a single time. The rearrangement uses TRBV29-1 and TRBJ2-7; D might be TRBD1 (6 bases). V shed 7 bases and J shed 0 bases, with 16 bases lying between them. The germline CDR1 and CDR2 sequences are SQVTM and ANQGSEA. The CDR3 loop spans 14 amino acids. The CDR3, as DNA: TGCAGCGGCCTGGGACACGACAACTCCTACGAGCAGTACTTC. Its translation is CSGLGHDNSYEQYF.

This clone was counted once. This chain joins TRBV18 and TRBJ1-3, with D possibly matching TRBD1 (5 bases). Germline-derived CDR1 and CDR2 are KGHSH and LQKENI. Trimming stripped 3 bases from V and 2 bases from J, with 11 bases between. CDR3 size: 15 residues. CDR3 DNA: TGTGCCAGCTCACCCCCAGGGACCACTGGAAACACCATATATTTT. Residues: CASSPPGTTGNTIYF.

The chain couples TRBV10-1 to TRBJ2-2, with 7 positions matching TRBD1. J was trimmed by 3 bases and V by 0 bases; bases with no gene match: 10. The germline CDR1 and CDR2 sequences are WNHNN and SYGVQD (reference sequence). The CDR3 contains 18 residues. CDR3 sequence (DNA): TGCGCCAGCAGTGAGTCCGCAGGGGGTTGGTCCGACACCGGGGAGCTGTTTTTT. It codes for CASSESAGGWSDTGELFF.

The rearrangement links TRBV2 to TRBJ1-1; D not certain. The CDR3 loop spans 13 amino acids. V lost 7 bases to trimming and J lost 5 bases, with 14 bases between them. CDR1 is SNHLY and CDR2 is FYNNEI in the germline V gene. The CDR3 loop reads CASTIGVRTEAFF. CDR3 in DNA: TGTGCCAGCACGATCGGGGTTAGGACTGAAGCTTTCTTT.

The chain combines TRBV5-1 with TRBJ1-3; D is possibly TRBD1 (5 bases). The ends were cut back, 3 bases at V and 0 bases at J, with 13 bases in the middle. CDR3 length: 16 amino acids. The germline V gene has CDR1 SGHRS and CDR2 YFSETQ. The CDR3 protein is CASSSEGLSSGNTIYF. The CDR3 DNA sequence: TGCGCCAGCAGCTCTGAGGGACTATCCTCTGGAAACACCATATATTTT. Based on the CDR3 plus reference TRBV5-1 and TRBJ1-3, the full variable domain is KAGVTQTPRYLIKTRGQQVTLSCSPISGHRSVSWYQQTPGQGLQFLFEYFSETQRNKGNFPGRFSGRQFSNSRSEMNVSTLELGDSALYLCASSSEGLSSGNTIYFGEGSWLTVV.

This chain connects TRBV21-1 to TRBJ1-2. TRBV21-1 is flagged as a pseudogene. This CDR3 has 15 residues. CDR3 residues: CASSPRSGVNYGYTF. CDR3 DNA sequence: TGTGCCAGCAGCCCCCGGAGCGGGGTAAACTATGGCTACACCTTC.

The V gene is TRBV18, the J gene TRBJ2-3; D is perhaps TRBD1 (6 bases). Germline V gives CDR1 KGHSH, CDR2 LQKENI. The CDR3 spans 15 residues. V gave up 2 bases and J gave up 7 bases, with 16 bases separating them. As DNA, the CDR3 is TGTGCCAGCTCACCAAACAGGGCCCCCACGAATACGCAGTATTTT. The encoded protein is CASSPNRAPTNTQYF.

As concerns this clone: The same CDR3 also results from other DNA sequences found in this sample. The chain has TRBV30 and TRBJ2-3; TRBD1 is a possible D gene (6 bases). The CDR3 covers 11 residues. V dropped 5 bases and J dropped 3 bases, with 6 bases sitting between them. The germline V gene encodes CDR1 GTSNPN and CDR2 SVGIG (reference sequence). DNA of the CDR3: TGTGCCTGGGACAGGACAGATACGCAGTATTTT. This translates into CAWDRTDTQYF.

The chain links TRBV9 to TRBJ1-6; D gene unclear. V was trimmed by 2 bases and J by 10 bases, leaving 10 bases between them. The CDR3 extends over 13 amino acids. Germline-derived CDR1 and CDR2 are SGDLS and YYNGEE. For the CDR3, the DNA is TGTGCCAGCAGCGTGTCCTCCGGGTCACCCCTCCACTTT. The encoded protein is CASSVSSGSPLHF. The whole variable domain, remainder taken from reference TRBV9 and TRBJ1-6, is DSGVTQTPKHLITATGQRVTLRCSPRSGDLSVYWYQQSLDQGLQFLIQYYNGEERAKGNILERFSAQQFPDLHSELNLSSLELGDSALYFCASSVSSGSPLHFGNGTRLTVT.

The chain has TRBV19 and TRBJ1-2; 10 bases are a match to TRBD1. This CDR3 contains 13 residues. Germline CDR1 LNHDA, CDR2 SQIVND (reference sequence). V trimming: 6 bases; J trimming: 6 bases; junction bases outside the gene matches: 4. The CDR3 reads CASRLDRGDGYTF. The CDR3 DNA sequence: TGTGCCAGTAGACTGGACAGGGGGGATGGCTACACCTTC. Using reference TRBV19 and TRBJ1-2 for the parts outside the CDR3, the full variable domain is DGGITQSPKYLFRKEGQNVTLSCEQNLNHDAMYWYRQDPGQGLRLIYYSQIVNDFQKGDIAEGYSVSREKKESFPLTVTSAQKNPTAFYLCASRLDRGDGYTFGSGTRLTVV.

This chain links TRBV6-6 with TRBJ1-2, with D unresolved. Germline V gives CDR1 MNHNY, CDR2 SVGAGI (reference sequence). The V end lost 6 bases, the J end lost 4 bases, and 12 bases lay between the germline ends. CDR3 length: 13 residues. The CDR3 here is CASRGRMPYGYTF. CDR3 DNA: TGTGCCAGCAGGGGAAGGATGCCCTATGGCTACACCTTC.

The table lists this clone with a few counts. The genes are TRBV25-1 and TRBJ2-1; 10 bases agree with TRBD2. The CDR3 has 16 residues. Losses at the gene ends were 2 bases for V and 8 bases for J; bases not matched to a gene: 9. Per germline, CDR1 MGHDK and CDR2 SYGVNS. CDR3 sequence (DNA): TGTGCCAGCAGTGAAGCCCTAGCGGGGGCCCAGGATGAGCAGTTCTTC. It translates to CASSEALAGAQDEQFF.